The rows below give T cell receptor beta chains drawn from one sample of a study of T cells in severe cutaneous drug reactions. From the multiplex PCR reads, TCRdb lists one entry per CDR3 protein and no DNA. Its table records tens of thousands of distinct CDR3 sequences. Sequencing used PBMCs. These receptors were taken from a human donor with toxic epidermal necrolysis, a severe cutaneous drug reaction. CDR3s include the opening cysteine and the closing phenylalanine or tryptophan. Clone size is not always given. Where it is, it says once, few, many or a class for expanded clones.

V: TRBV2
size: -
J: TRBJ1-3
CDR3: CASSTWTFGDTIYF

V: TRBV12-3/TRBV12-4
size: -
J: TRBJ2-1
CDR3: CASVLLATYNEQFF

V: TRBV20-1
size: -
J: TRBJ1-1
CDR3: CSAPEAGGRNTEAFF

V: TRBV3-1
size: -
J: TRBJ2-3
CDR3: CASSQLDRGGDTQYF

V: TRBV7-9
size: -
J: TRBJ1-2
CDR3: CASSFRRTGVDYGYTF

V: TRBV20-1
size: -
J: TRBJ2-1
CDR3: CSASSRNEQFF

V: TRBV5-4
size: -
J: TRBJ1-1
CDR3: CASSLEYRGGNGAFF

V: TRBV24-1
size: -
J: TRBJ2-3
CDR3: CATSDSDFTDTQYF

V: TRBV20-1
size: -
J: TRBJ2-7
CDR3: CSARDTTSGMYEQYF

V: TRBV20-1
size: -
J: TRBJ2-1
CDR3: CSATGTGLVNEQFF

V: TRBV5-6
size: -
J: TRBJ2-1
CDR3: CASSLSSYNEQFF

V: TRBV20-1
size: -
J: TRBJ2-7
CDR3: CSARDPSRAYEQYF

V: TRBV10-3
size: -
J: TRBJ1-3
CDR3: CAITTGGRGNTIYF

V: TRBV19
size: -
J: TRBJ1-1
CDR3: CASRHQGRNAEAFF

V: TRBV12-5
size: -
J: TRBJ2-7
CDR3: CASGLESRDRAYEQYF

V: TRBV12-5
size: -
J: TRBJ2-7
CDR3: CASGHDRGSYEQYF

V: TRBV6-6
size: -
J: TRBJ1-1
CDR3: CASRTGGTEAFF

V: TRBV10-3
size: -
J: TRBJ1-1
CDR3: CAISEGGRMNTEAFF

V: TRBV28
size: -
J: TRBJ2-1
CDR3: CASIRTSGSPLHEQFF

V: TRBV5-1
size: -
J: TRBJ1-2
CDR3: CASSDRVSYGYTF

V: TRBV3-1
size: -
J: TRBJ2-3
CDR3: CASSHLPDTQYF

V: TRBV28
size: -
J: TRBJ2-7
CDR3: CASSPLEERELVYEQYF

V: TRBV19
size: -
J: TRBJ1-1
CDR3: CASSIGLANTEAFF

V: TRBV20-1
size: -
J: TRBJ1-2
CDR3: CSAREQGRYGYTF

V: TRBV20-1
size: -
J: TRBJ1-5
CDR3: CSARGDSGSNQPQHF

V: TRBV24-1
size: -
J: TRBJ1-1
CDR3: CATSDARTGEAFF

V: TRBV27
size: -
J: TRBJ2-1
CDR3: CAIGGIGADSYNEQFF

V: TRBV19
size: -
J: TRBJ2-2
CDR3: CATRLQGAGGELFF

V: TRBV27
size: -
J: TRBJ2-7
CDR3: CASSLSNRAATNF

V: TRBV30
size: medium-sized
J: TRBJ2-7
CDR3: CAWSPGTYEQYF

V: TRBV10-1
size: -
J: TRBJ2-7
CDR3: CASSESGQGSLMEQYF

V: TRBV29-1
size: -
J: TRBJ1-1
CDR3: CSVSPRVGRDTEAFF

V: TRBV2
size: medium-sized
J: TRBJ2-1
CDR3: CASTRSSYNEQFF

V: TRBV29-1
size: -
J: TRBJ2-7
CDR3: CSVEVPRQTGEQYF

V: TRBV6-1
size: medium-sized
J: TRBJ2-7
CDR3: CASKWLAGGYEQYF

V: TRBV10-1
size: -
J: TRBJ2-1
CDR3: CASSETSIRNEQFF

V: TRBV27
size: -
J: TRBJ1-2
CDR3: CASTPGRGYGYTF

V: TRBV10-3
size: -
J: TRBJ2-3
CDR3: CAIRPSSGRARSTDTQYF

V: TRBV20-1
size: -
J: TRBJ2-3
CDR3: CSAREEATDTQYF

V: TRBV28
size: -
J: TRBJ2-5
CDR3: CASSSPGSGRQTQYF

V: TRBV19
size: -
J: TRBJ2-1
CDR3: CASSIEREAGYNEQFF

V: TRBV4-1
size: -
J: TRBJ1-2
CDR3: CASRSEPSHPANYGYTF

V: TRBV19
size: -
J: TRBJ1-1
CDR3: CASTETGAVEAFF

V: TRBV29-1
size: -
J: TRBJ2-5
CDR3: CSVEQPGAAYQETQYF

V: TRBV5-4
size: -
J: TRBJ1-3
CDR3: CASSEGGAGSGNTIYF

V: TRBV7-9
size: -
J: TRBJ2-1
CDR3: CASSGPGLAGDNEQFF

V: TRBV20-1
size: -
J: TRBJ2-1
CDR3: CSASDSGDTLNEQFF

V: TRBV12-3/TRBV12-4
size: -
J: TRBJ2-5
CDR3: CASSLWDRYPTQYF

V: TRBV19
size: -
J: TRBJ2-1
CDR3: CASSIDRTSGRTFYNEQFF

V: TRBV28
size: -
J: TRBJ1-2
CDR3: CASSLTGTGENYGYTF

V: TRBV7-8
size: -
J: TRBJ2-1
CDR3: CASTLLGLANEQFF

V: TRBV7-9
size: -
J: TRBJ2-2
CDR3: CASSLTWTGTNTGELFF

V: TRBV7-2
size: -
J: TRBJ2-2
CDR3: CASSLAGQGSFTGELFF

V: TRBV11-2
size: -
J: TRBJ2-7
CDR3: CASSLELGGLYEQYF

V: TRBV15
size: -
J: TRBJ1-5
CDR3: CATSRDRAASEPQHF